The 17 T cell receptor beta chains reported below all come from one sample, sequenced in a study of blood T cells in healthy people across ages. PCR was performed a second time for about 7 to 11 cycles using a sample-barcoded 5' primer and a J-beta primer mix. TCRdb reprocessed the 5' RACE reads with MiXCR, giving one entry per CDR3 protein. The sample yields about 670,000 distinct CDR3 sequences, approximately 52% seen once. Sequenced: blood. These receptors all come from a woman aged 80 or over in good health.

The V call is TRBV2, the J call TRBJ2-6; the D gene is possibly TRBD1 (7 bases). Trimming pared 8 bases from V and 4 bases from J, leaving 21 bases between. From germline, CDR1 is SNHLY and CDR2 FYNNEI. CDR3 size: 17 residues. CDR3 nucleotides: TGTGCCAGCGAGGAGGGACAGTTTAATCGGGGGGCCAACGTCCTGACTTTC. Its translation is CASEEGQFNRGANVLTF.

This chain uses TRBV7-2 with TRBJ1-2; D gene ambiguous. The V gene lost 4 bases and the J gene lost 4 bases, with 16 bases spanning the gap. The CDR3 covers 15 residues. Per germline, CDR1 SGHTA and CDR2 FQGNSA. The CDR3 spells CASSSLGSPVYGYTF. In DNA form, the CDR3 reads TGTGCCAGCAGCTCCTTGGGTTCTCCCGTCTATGGCTACACCTTC.

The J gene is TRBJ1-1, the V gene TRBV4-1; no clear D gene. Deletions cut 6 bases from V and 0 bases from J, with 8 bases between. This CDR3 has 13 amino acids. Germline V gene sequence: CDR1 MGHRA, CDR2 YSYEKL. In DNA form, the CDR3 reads TGCGCCAGCAGACCAGGCTTGAACACTGAAGCTTTCTTT. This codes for CASRPGLNTEAFF.

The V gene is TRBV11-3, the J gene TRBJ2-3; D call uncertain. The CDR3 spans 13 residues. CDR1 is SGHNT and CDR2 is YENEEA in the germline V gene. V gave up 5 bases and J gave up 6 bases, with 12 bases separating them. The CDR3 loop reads CASSVSYRDTQYF. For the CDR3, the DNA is TGTGCCAGCAGCGTATCTTACCGGGATACGCAGTATTTT. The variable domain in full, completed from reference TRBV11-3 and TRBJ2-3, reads EAGVVQSPRYKIIEKKQPVAFWCNPISGHNTLYWYLQNLGQGPELLIRYENEEAVDDSQLPKDRFSAERLKGVDSTLKIQPAELGDSAVYLCASSVSYRDTQYFGPGTRLTVL.

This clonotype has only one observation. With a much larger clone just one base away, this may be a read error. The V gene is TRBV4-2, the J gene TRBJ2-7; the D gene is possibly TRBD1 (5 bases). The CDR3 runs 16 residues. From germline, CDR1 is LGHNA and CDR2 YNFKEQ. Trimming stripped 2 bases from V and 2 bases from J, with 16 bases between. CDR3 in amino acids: CASSQSAGSQTYEQYF. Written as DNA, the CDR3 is TGTGCCAGCAGCCAAAGTGCAGGGTCCCAAACCTACGAGCAGTACTTC.

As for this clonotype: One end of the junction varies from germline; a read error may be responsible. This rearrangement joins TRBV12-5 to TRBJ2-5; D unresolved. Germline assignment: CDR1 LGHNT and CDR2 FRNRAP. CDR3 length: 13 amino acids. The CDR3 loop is CASGLDGKGTQYF. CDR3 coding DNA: TGCGCTAGTGGTTTGGACGGCAAGGGGACCCAGTACTTC.

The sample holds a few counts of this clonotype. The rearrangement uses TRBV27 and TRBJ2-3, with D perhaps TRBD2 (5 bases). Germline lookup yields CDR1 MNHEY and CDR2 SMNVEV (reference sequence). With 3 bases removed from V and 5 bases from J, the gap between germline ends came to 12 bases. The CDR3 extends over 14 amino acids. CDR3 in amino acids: CASSFLGRGDTQYF. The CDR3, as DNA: TGTGCCAGCAGTTTCTTGGGGAGAGGAGATACGCAGTATTTT.

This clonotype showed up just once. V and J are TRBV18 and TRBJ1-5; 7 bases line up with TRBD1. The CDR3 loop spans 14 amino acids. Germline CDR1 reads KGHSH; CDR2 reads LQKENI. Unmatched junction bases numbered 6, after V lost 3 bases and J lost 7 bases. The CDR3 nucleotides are TGTGCCAGCTCACCCGGACAGGTTGGGCAGCCCCAGCATTTT. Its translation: CASSPGQVGQPQHF.

The CDR3 nucleotides read TGTGCCAGCAGCCGTTCGCCAGGGACTAGCGCCGAGCAGTACTTC. As protein: CASSRSPGTSAEQYF. The chain employs TRBV7-6 and TRBJ2-5; TRBD2 aligns across 10 bases. The J call may be wrong; the DNA end is better matched by TRBJ2-7. The CDR3 extends over 15 amino acids. Germline V lookup: CDR1 SGHVS, CDR2 FNYEAQ.

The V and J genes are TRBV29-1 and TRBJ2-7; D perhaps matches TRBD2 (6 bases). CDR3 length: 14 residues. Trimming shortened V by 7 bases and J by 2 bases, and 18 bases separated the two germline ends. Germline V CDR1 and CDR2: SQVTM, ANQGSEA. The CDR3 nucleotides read TGCAGCGCAAACCGGGACTCGACTCCCTACGAGCAGTACTTC. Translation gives CSANRDSTPYEQYF.

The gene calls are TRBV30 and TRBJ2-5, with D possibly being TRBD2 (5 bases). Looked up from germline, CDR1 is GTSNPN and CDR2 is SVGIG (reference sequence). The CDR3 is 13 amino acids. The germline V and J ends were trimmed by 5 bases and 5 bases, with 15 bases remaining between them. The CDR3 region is CAWGAARGETQYF. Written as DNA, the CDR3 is TGTGCCTGGGGTGCAGCGCGAGGGGAGACCCAGTACTTC.

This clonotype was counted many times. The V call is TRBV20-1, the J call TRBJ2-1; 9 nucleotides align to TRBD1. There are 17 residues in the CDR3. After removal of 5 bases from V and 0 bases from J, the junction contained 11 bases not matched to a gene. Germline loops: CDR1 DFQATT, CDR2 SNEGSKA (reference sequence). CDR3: CSAPGTGIAFSYNEQFF. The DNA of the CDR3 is TGCAGTGCTCCCGGGACAGGGATCGCGTTCTCCTACAATGAGCAGTTCTTC.

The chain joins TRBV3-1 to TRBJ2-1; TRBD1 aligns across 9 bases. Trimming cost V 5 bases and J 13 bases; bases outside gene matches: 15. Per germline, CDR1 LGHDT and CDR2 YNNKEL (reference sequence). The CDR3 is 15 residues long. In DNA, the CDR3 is TGTGCCAGCAGCTACGGGGACAGGGAGAAAAGACGACAGTTCTTC. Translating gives CASSYGDREKRRQFF.

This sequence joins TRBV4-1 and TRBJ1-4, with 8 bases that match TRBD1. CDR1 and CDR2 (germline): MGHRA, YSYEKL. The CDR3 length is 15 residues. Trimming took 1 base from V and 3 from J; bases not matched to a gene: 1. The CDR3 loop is CASSQAGQANEKLFF. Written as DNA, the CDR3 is TGCGCCAGCAGCCAAGCGGGACAGGCTAATGAAAAACTGTTTTTT.

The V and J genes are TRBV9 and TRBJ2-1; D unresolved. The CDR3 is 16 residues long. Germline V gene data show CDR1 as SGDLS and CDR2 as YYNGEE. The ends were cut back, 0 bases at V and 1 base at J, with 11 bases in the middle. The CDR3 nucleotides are TGTGCCAGCAGCGTAGGTGGCGCGGATTCCTACAATGAGCAGTTCTTC. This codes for CASSVGGADSYNEQFF.

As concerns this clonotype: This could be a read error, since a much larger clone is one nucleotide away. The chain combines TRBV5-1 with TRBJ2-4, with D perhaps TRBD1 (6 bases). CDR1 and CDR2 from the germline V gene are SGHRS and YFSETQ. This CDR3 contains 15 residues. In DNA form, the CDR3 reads TGCGCCAGCAGCGAACCCACCGGGACAAAAAACGTTCAGTACTTC. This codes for CASSEPTGTKNVQYF. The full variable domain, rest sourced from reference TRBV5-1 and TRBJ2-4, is KAGVTQTPRYLIKTRGQQVTLSCSPISGHRSVSWYQQTPGQGLQFLFEYFSETQRNKGNFPGRFSGRQFSNSRSEMNVSTLELGDSALYLCASSEPTGTKNVQYFGAGTRLSVL.

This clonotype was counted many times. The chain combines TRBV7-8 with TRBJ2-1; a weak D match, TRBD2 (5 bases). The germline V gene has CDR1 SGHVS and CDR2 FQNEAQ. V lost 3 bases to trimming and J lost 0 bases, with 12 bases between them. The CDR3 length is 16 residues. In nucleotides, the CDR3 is TGTGCCAGCAGCTTTTTGGACTTTAGCTCCTACAATGAGCAGTTCTTC. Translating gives CASSFLDFSSYNEQFF.